This TCR beta chain was obtained from a study of cytomegalovirus exposure and HLA in healthy donors. In the PCR, 60 Vbeta and 13 Jbeta primers were used. TCRdb keeps only in-frame clones here, not all; method: immunoSEQ multiplex PCR. Here the sample spans some 130,000 clones, 70% to 85% being singletons. The germline V gene has CDR1 SEHNR and CDR2 FQNEAQ (reference sequence). CDR3 size: 11 residues. A word on this clone: The junction and the germline gene differ at one end; a read error may be behind it.

The sample consisted of PBMCs. This TCR was sampled from a man aged 40-50 years in good health and CMV-seropositive. This chain joins TRBV7-9 and TRBJ2-7; maybe TRBD2 (6 bases). CDR3 coding DNA: TGTGCCAGCAGCATCAACGGGGGTGGGTCGTTC. The encoded protein is CASSINGGGSF.